Shown below are 18 T cell receptor beta chains from a single sample sequenced in a study of T cells after yellow fever vaccination. MiXCR, run by TCRdb on the 5' RACE reads, gives a single entry per CDR3 protein. Among about 350,000 distinct CDR3 sequences listed, 7% to 9% were seen once. Sequencing was performed on PBMCs, taken about 41 days after the first yellow fever vaccination. These TCRs come from a man aged 18 to 29 who received the YFV17D yellow fever vaccine.

This clonotype was counted between two and nine times. V is TRBV7-2 and J is TRBJ1-2, with 7 bases lining up with TRBD1. Germline CDR1 SGHTA, CDR2 FQGNSA. J was trimmed by 8 bases and V by 0 bases; bases with no gene match: 6. The length of the CDR3 is 14 residues. CDR3 DNA sequence: TGTGCCAGCAGCTTAGCGAGGGGGCTGGTAGGCTACACCTTC. This codes for CASSLARGLVGYTF.

This clonotype appeared many times. The J gene is TRBJ2-5, the V gene TRBV15, with 7 nucleotides matching TRBD1. The CDR3 is 15 amino acids. Per germline, CDR1 LNHNV and CDR2 YYDKDF (reference sequence). Trimming at V came to 0 bases and at J to 2 bases, leaving 3 bases not matched to a gene. The CDR3 reads CATSRDPGQQETQYF. The CDR3 DNA sequence: TGTGCCACCAGCAGAGACCCGGGACAGCAAGAGACCCAGTACTTC. The full variable domain, in which reference TRBV15 and TRBJ2-5 provide the parts outside the CDR3, is DAMVIQNPRYQVTQFGKPVTLSCSQTLNHNVMYWYQQKSSQAPKLLFHYYDKDFNNEADTPDNFQSRRPNTSFCFLDIRSPGLGDTAMYLCATSRDPGQQETQYFGPGTRLLVL.

The chain recombines TRBV19 with TRBJ1-1, with D uncertain. This CDR3 spans 13 amino acids. Trimming pared 1 base from V and 3 bases from J, leaving 6 bases between. Germline V CDR1 and CDR2: LNHDA, SQIVND (reference sequence). The CDR3 DNA sequence: TGTGCCAGTAGTATAGTTAGGGACACTGAAGCTTTCTTT. Its protein is CASSIVRDTEAFF.

The rearrangement uses TRBV4-3 and TRBJ2-3; 11 bases fit TRBD2. Trimming at V came to 6 bases and at J to 0 bases, leaving 8 bases not matched to a gene. The CDR3 is 17 amino acids. Germline V gives CDR1 LGHNA, CDR2 YSLEER. The CDR3 is CASSLAGGRSSTDTQYF. In DNA form, the CDR3 reads TGCGCCAGCAGTTTAGCGGGGGGGCGTTCTAGCACAGATACGCAGTATTTT.

This clonotype was recorded many times. The rearrangement joins TRBV7-2 to TRBJ1-6; D not certain. V dropped 1 base and J dropped 4 bases, with 11 bases sitting between them. CDR1 is SGHTA and CDR2 is FQGNSA in the germline V gene. This CDR3 has 16 amino acids. The CDR3 sequence is CASSLGYVGYNSPLHF. As DNA, the CDR3 is TGTGCCAGCAGCTTAGGATACGTAGGGTATAATTCACCCCTCCACTTT. Filled out from reference TRBV7-2 and TRBJ1-6, the complete variable domain reads GAGVSQSPSNKVTEKGKDVELRCDPISGHTALYWYRQSLGQGLEFLIYFQGNSAPDKSGLPSDRFSAERTGGSVSTLTIQRTQQEDSAVYLCASSLGYVGYNSPLHFGNGTRLTVT.

This chain connects TRBV4-1 to TRBJ1-6; D is possibly TRBD1 (5 bases). This CDR3 is built from 19 residues. Germline CDR1 MGHRA, CDR2 YSYEKL. The V end was cut by 0 bases, the J end by 0 bases, with 15 bases between. CDR3 DNA sequence: TGCGCCAGCAGCCAAGATCCGGCGGGGGAGAGCTCCTATAATTCACCCCTCCACTTT. Translation gives CASSQDPAGESSYNSPLHF.

The V gene is TRBV3-1, the J gene TRBJ2-3, with 7 bases lining up with TRBD2. The CDR3 extends over 12 amino acids. CDR1 and CDR2 (germline): LGHDT, YNNKEL (reference sequence). The V and J ends lost 5 bases and 7 bases, in that order; junction bases with no gene match: 3. CDR3 in DNA: TGTGCCAGCAGCTCAGCGGGGAATACGCAGTATTTT. Amino acid sequence: CASSSAGNTQYF.

V is TRBV6-2 or TRBV6-3 and J is TRBJ1-6; possibly TRBD1 for D (5 bases). V shed 3 bases and J shed 7 bases, with 19 bases lying between them. The CDR3 sequence is 17 residues long. Germline V gene lookup returns CDR1 MNHEY and CDR2 SVGEGT. The CDR3 is CASSYDLWGRQNSPLHF. The CDR3 bases are TGTGCCAGCAGTTATGATCTCTGGGGACGGCAGAATTCACCCCTCCACTTT.

This clonotype was counted between two and nine times. The chain couples TRBV5-1 to TRBJ2-1, with D perhaps given as TRBD1 or TRBD2 (5 bases each). V was clipped by 4 bases and J by 3 bases, with 14 bases between them. This CDR3 contains 15 residues. In germline, CDR1 is SGHRS, CDR2 YFSETQ. This CDR3 is CASSRAGAIYNEQFF. Here the CDR3 DNA reads TGCGCCAGCAGCCGGGCCGGGGCTATCTACAATGAGCAGTTCTTC.

This clonotype was detected only a few times. The chain employs TRBV5-6 and TRBJ2-7; TRBD1 matches at 12 bases. The CDR3 has 16 residues. The V gene end was trimmed by 5 bases and the J gene end by 0 bases; junction bases not matched to a gene: 6. Germline V CDR1 and CDR2: SGHDT, YYEEEE. CDR3 DNA: TGTGCCAGCAGTTGGGGACAGGGGGCTTACTCCTACGAGCAGTACGTC. It specifies CASSWGQGAYSYEQYV.

V is TRBV11-2 and J is TRBJ2-7; 9 bases are shared with TRBD2. J lost 3 bases, V lost 0 bases, and 6 bases had no gene match. Per germline, CDR1 SGHAT and CDR2 FQNNGV. The CDR3 spans 16 residues. CDR3 sequence: CASSLELGTSFYEQYF. CDR3 nucleotide sequence: TGTGCCAGCAGCTTAGAGCTCGGGACTAGCTTCTACGAGCAGTACTTC.

This clonotype was seen a handful of times. This chain uses TRBV27 with TRBJ1-2, with a tentative D call TRBD1 (5 bases). The CDR3 is 15 amino acids. Germline V lookup: CDR1 MNHEY, CDR2 SMNVEV (reference sequence). Trimming took off 2 bases at V and 0 bases at J, with 10 bases between the two ends. CDR3 amino acids: CASSLIGDANYGYTF. The CDR3 DNA is TGTGCCAGCAGTTTAATAGGGGACGCTAACTATGGCTACACCTTC.

A few counts support this clonotype. The rearrangement uses TRBV7-8 and TRBJ2-3; 7 bases are a match to TRBD2. Germline CDR1 reads SGHVS; CDR2 reads FQNEAQ. This CDR3 has 16 residues. V lost 5 bases and J lost 0; bases outside the gene matches: 8. Written as DNA, the CDR3 is TGTGCCAGCAGCCATACAGCGGGGACTAGCACAGATACGCAGTATTTT. Translation: CASSHTAGTSTDTQYF.

This clonotype came up a few times. This chain connects TRBV20-1 to TRBJ1-1; no reliable D call. The CDR3 is 16 residues long. Trimming took off 5 bases at V and 7 bases at J, with 26 bases between the two ends. Germline V gene lookup returns CDR1 DFQATT and CDR2 SNEGSKA (reference sequence). The chain's CDR3 is CSAGGAAAKRSGEAFF. The CDR3 DNA is TGCAGTGCTGGCGGAGCGGCAGCAAAACGGTCGGGTGAAGCTTTCTTT.

In its sample, this clonotype was seen a few times. The genes are TRBV5-1 and TRBJ2-6; 7 bases match TRBD1. This CDR3 has 14 residues. After removal of 3 bases from V and 8 bases from J, the junction contained 5 bases not matched to a gene. Germline V gene lookup returns CDR1 SGHRS and CDR2 YFSETQ. The CDR3 spells CASSSRDSTNVLTF. The CDR3 DNA reads as TGCGCCAGCAGCTCCCGGGACAGCACCAACGTCCTGACTTTC.

This chain connects TRBV13 to TRBJ1-5, with no clear D. CDR1 PRHDT and CDR2 FYEKMQ come from the germline V gene (reference sequence). CDR3 size: 13 residues. The germline V and J ends were trimmed by 3 bases and 8 bases, with 11 bases remaining between them. The CDR3 DNA sequence: TGTGCCAGCAGCTTGATTTTTCCGGAGCCCCAGCATTTT. Its translation is CASSLIFPEPQHF.

The chain carries TRBV20-1 and TRBJ1-2; D gene unclear. V gave up 4 bases and J gave up 4 bases, with 10 bases separating them. Germline V gives CDR1 DFQATT, CDR2 SNEGSKA (reference sequence). The CDR3 is 12 amino acids. The CDR3 nucleotides read TGCAGTGCTAACCTTCAGTCCTATGGCTACACCTTC. Residues: CSANLQSYGYTF.

There are many counts of this clonotype. This chain connects TRBV12-3 or TRBV12-4 to TRBJ2-5; TRBD2 matches 8 bases. This CDR3 region has 13 residues. V lost 2 bases to trimming and J lost 5 bases; unmatched junction nucleotides: 1. The CDR3 loop reads CASSLRGGETQYF. The CDR3 nucleotides are TGTGCCAGCAGTTTACGGGGGGGGGAGACCCAGTACTTC.